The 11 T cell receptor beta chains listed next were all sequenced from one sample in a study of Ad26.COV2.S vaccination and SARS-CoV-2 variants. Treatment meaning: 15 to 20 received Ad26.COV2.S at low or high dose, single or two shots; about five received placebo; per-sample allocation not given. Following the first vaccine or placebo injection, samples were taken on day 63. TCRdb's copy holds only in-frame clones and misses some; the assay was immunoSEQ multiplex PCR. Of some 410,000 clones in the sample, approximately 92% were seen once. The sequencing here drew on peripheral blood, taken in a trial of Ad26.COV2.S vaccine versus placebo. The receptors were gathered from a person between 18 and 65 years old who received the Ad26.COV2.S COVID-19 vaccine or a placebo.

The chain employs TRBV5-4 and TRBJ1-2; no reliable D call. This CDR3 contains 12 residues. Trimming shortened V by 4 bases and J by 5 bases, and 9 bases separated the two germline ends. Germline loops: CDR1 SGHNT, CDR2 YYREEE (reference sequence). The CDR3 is CASSPPGYGYTF. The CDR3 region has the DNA TGTGCCAGCAGCCCGCCTGGATATGGCTACACCTTC.

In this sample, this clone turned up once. This CDR3 is CASSLEAGLNSPLHF. CDR3 in DNA: TGTGCCAGCAGCTTGGAAGCAGGGCTTAATTCACCCCTCCACTTT. This chain connects TRBV5-4 to TRBJ1-6; D is possibly TRBD1 (5 bases). Germline CDR1 and CDR2: SGHNT and YYREEE (reference sequence). This CDR3 spans 15 amino acids. The V end was cut by 0 bases, the J end by 6 bases, with 10 bases between. Drawing the rest from reference TRBV5-4 and TRBJ1-6, the complete variable domain is ETGVTQSPTHLIKTRGQQVTLRCSSQSGHNTVSWYQQALGQGPQFIFQYYREEENGRGNFPPRFSGLQFPNYSSELNVNALELDDSALYLCASSLEAGLNSPLHFGNGTRLTVT.

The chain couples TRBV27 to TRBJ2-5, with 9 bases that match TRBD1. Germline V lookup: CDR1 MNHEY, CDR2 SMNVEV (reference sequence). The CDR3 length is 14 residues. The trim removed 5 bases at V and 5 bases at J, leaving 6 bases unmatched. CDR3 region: CASSPYRGRETQYF. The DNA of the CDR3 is TGTGCCAGCAGTCCATACAGGGGGCGGGAGACCCAGTACTTC.

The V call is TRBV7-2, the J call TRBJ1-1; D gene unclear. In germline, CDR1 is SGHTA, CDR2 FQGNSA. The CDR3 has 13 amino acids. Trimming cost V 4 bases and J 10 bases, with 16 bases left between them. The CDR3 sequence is CASSSRRALGAFF. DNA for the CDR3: TGTGCCAGCAGCTCCCGACGGGCCCTGGGAGCTTTCTTT.

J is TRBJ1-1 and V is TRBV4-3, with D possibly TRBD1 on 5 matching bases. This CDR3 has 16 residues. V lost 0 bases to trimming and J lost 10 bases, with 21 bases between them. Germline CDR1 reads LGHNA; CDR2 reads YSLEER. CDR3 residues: CASSQDTARRYGGAFF. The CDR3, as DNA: TGCGCCAGCAGCCAAGATACCGCACGGCGGTATGGGGGAGCTTTCTTT.

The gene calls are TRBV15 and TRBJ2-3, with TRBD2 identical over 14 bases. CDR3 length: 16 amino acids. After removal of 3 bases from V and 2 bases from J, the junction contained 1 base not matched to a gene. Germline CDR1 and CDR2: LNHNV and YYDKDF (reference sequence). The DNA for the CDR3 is TGTGCCACCAGCAGGGGACTAGCGGGGGCCACAGATACGCAGTATTTT. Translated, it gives CATSRGLAGATDTQYF.

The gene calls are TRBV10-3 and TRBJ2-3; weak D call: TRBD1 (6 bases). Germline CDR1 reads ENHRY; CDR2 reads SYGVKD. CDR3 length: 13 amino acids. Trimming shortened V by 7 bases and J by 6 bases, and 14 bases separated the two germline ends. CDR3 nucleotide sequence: TGTGCCATCAAACAGGGTCTTGAGGATACGCAGTATTTT. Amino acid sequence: CAIKQGLEDTQYF.

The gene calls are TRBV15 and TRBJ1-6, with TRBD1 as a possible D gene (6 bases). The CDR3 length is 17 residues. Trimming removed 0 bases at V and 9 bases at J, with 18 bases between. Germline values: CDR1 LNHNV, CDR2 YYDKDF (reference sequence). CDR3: CATSRDGRGRSISPLHF. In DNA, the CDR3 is TGTGCCACCAGCAGAGATGGCCGGGGGCGGTCGATTTCACCCCTCCACTTT.

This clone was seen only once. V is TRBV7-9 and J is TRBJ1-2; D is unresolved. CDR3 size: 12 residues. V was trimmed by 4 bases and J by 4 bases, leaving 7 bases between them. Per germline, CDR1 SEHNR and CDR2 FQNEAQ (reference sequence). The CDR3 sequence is CASSSHSYGYTF. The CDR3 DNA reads TGTGCCAGCAGCTCACACAGCTATGGCTACACCTTC. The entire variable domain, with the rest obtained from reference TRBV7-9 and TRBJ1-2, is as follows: DTGVSQNPRHKITKRGQNVTFRCDPISEHNRLYWYRQTLGQGPEFLTYFQNEAQLEKSRLLSDRFSAERPKGSFSTLEIQRTEQGDSAMYLCASSSHSYGYTFGSGTRLTVV.

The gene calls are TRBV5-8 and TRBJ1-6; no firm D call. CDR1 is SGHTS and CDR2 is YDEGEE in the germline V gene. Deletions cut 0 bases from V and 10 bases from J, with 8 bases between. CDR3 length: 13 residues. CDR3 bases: TGTGCCAGCAGCTTGGCCAAGGGATCACCCCTCCACTTT. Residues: CASSLAKGSPLHF.

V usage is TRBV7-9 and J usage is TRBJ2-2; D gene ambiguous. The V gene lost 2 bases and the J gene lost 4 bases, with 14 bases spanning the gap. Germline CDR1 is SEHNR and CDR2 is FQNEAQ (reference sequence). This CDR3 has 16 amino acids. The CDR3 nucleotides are TGTGCCAGCAGCTTAAGTTATCCCCCAGGCACCGGGGAGCTGTTTTTT. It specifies CASSLSYPPGTGELFF.